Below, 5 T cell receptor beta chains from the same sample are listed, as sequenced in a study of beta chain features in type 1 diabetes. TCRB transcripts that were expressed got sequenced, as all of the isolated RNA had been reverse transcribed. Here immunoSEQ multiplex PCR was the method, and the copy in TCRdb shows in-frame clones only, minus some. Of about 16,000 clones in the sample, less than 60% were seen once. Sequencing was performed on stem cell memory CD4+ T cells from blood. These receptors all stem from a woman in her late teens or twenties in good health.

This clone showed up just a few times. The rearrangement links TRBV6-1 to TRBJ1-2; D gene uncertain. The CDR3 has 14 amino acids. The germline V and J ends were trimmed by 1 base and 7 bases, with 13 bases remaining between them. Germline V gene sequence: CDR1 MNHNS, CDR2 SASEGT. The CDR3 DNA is TGTGCCAGCAGTGAAGTGGGCAGCATGCGTGGCTACACCTTC. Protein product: CASSEVGSMRGYTF.

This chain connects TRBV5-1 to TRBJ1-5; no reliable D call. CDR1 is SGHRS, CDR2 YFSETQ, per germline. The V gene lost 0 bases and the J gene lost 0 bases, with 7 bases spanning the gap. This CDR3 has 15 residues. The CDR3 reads CASSLDSYSNQPQHF. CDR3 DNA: TGCGCCAGCAGCTTGGACAGTTATAGCAATCAGCCCCAGCATTTT.

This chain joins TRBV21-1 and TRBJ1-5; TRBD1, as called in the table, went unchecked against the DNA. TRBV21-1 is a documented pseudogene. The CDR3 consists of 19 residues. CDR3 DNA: TGTGCCAGCAGCAAAGGATTTGGACAGGGGGTACCCACTAATCAGCCCCAGCATTTT. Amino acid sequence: CASSKGFGQGVPTNQPQHF.

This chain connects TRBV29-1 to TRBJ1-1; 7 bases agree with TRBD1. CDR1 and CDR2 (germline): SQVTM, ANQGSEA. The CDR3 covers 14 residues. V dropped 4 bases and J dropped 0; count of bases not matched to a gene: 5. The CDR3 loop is CSVVKTGMNTEAFF. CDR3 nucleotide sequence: TGCAGCGTTGTCAAGACAGGGATGAACACTGAAGCTTTCTTT.

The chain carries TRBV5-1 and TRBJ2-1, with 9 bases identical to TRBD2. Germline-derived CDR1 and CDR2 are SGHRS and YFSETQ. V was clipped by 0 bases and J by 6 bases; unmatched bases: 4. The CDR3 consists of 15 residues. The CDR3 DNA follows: TGCGCCAGCAGCTTGGATGTTAGCGGGAGCAATGAGCAGTTCTTC. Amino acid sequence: CASSLDVSGSNEQFF.